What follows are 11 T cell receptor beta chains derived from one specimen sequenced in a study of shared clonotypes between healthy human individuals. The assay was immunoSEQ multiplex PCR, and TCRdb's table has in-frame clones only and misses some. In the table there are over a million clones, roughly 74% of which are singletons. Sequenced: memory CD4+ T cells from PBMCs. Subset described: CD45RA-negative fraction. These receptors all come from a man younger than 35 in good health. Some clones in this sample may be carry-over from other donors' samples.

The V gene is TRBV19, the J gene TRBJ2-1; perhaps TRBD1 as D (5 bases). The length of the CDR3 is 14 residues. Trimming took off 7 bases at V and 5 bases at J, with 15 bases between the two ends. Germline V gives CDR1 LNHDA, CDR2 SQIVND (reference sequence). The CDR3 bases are TGTGCCAGTAAATTACAGGCCCTTAACAATGAGCAGTTCTTC. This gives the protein CASKLQALNNEQFF.

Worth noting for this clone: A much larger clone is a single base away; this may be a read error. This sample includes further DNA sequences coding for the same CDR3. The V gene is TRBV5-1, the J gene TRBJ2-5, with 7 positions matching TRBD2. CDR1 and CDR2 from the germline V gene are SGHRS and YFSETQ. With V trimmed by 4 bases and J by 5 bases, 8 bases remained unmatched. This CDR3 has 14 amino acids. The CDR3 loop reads CASSPERGWETQYF. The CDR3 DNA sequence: TGCGCCAGCAGCCCGGAGCGGGGTTGGGAGACCCAGTACTTC.

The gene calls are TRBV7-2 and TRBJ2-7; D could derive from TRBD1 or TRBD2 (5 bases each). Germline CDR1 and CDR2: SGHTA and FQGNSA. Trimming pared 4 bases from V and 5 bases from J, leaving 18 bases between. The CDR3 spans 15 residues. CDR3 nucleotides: TGTGCCAGCAGCTCACCCGGGACCATTAACCACGAGCAGTACTTC. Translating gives CASSSPGTINHEQYF. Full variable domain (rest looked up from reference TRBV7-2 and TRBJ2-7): GAGVSQSPSNKVTEKGKDVELRCDPISGHTALYWYRQSLGQGLEFLIYFQGNSAPDKSGLPSDRFSAERTGGSVSTLTIQRTQQEDSAVYLCASSSPGTINHEQYFGPGTRLTVT.

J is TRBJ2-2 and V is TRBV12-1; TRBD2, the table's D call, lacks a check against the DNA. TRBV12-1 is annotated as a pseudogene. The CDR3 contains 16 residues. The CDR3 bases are TGTGCCAGCAGCTTTAGACTAGCGATTAACACCGGGGAGCTGTTTTTT. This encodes CASSFRLAINTGELFF.

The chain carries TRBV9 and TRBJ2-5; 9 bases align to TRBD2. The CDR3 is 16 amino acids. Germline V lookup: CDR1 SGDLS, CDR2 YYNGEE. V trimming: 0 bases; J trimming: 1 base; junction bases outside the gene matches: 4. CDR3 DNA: TGTGCCAGCAGCGTAGGCGGGAGGGTAGGCCAAGAGACCCAGTACTTC. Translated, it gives CASSVGGRVGQETQYF.

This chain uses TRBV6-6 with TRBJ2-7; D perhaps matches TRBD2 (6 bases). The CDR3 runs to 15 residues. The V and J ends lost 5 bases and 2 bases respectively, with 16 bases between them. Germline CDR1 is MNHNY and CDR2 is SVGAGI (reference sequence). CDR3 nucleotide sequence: TGTGCCAGCAGTGTTGGGAGTAGCGGAACCTACGAGCAGTACTTC. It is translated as CASSVGSSGTYEQYF.

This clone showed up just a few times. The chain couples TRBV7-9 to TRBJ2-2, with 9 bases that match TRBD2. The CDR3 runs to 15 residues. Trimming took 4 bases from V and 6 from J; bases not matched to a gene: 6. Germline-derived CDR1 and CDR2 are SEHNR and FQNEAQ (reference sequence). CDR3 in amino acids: CASSWASGTAGELFF. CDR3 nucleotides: TGTGCCAGCAGCTGGGCTAGCGGGACGGCCGGGGAGCTGTTTTTT.

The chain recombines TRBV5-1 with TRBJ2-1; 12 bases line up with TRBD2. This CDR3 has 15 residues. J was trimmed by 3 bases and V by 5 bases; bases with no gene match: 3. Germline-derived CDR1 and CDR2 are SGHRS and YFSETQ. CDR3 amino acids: CASRTSGSIYNEQFF. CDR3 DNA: TGCGCCAGCAGGACTAGCGGGAGCATCTACAATGAGCAGTTCTTC. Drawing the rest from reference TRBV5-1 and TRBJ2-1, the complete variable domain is KAGVTQTPRYLIKTRGQQVTLSCSPISGHRSVSWYQQTPGQGLQFLFEYFSETQRNKGNFPGRFSGRQFSNSRSEMNVSTLELGDSALYLCASRTSGSIYNEQFFGPGTRLTVL.

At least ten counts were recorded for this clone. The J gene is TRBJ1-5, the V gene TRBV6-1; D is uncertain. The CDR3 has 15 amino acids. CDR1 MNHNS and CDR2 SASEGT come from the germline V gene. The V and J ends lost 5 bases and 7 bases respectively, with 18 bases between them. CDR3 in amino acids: CASSSIGGLVQPQHF. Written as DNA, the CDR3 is TGTGCCAGCAGTTCAATTGGAGGGTTGGTACAGCCCCAGCATTTT.

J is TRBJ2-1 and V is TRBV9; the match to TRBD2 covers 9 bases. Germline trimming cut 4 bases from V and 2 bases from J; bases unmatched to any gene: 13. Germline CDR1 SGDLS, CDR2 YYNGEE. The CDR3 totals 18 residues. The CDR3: CASSRDVFSGRPYNEQFF. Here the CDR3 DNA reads TGTGCCAGCAGCCGCGACGTCTTTAGCGGGAGACCCTACAATGAGCAGTTCTTC.

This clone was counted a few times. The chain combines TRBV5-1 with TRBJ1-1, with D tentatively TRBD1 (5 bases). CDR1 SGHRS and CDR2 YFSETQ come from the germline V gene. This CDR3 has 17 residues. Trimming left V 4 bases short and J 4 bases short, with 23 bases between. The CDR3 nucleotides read TGCGCCAGCAGCCCGGCCCCGGGGGGACGGGGAAGCACTGAAGCTTTCTTT. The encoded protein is CASSPAPGGRGSTEAFF.